This T cell receptor beta chain was documented in a study of cytomegalovirus exposure and HLA in healthy donors. As for this clone: The antigen is unknown.

The study's findings and limits: Trimming of TCR beta V- and J-genes showed a link, identified in a later analysis, to a missense DCLRE1C variant.

Germline V gene sequence: CDR1 MDHEN, CDR2 SYDVKM. CDR3 length equals 15 residues. Trimming took off 6 bases at V and 0 bases at J, with 11 bases between the two ends. A multiplex PCR was run with 60 Vbeta primers and 13 Jbeta primers. Clones were read by immunoSEQ multiplex PCR, and TCRdb kept only the in-frame ones, dropping some. The sample has about 200,000 clones; around 77% are singletons. Sequenced sample: PBMCs. This chain links TRBV28 with TRBJ2-2, with D perhaps TRBD1 (6 bases). The sequence was obtained from a young woman in good health and CMV-seronegative. The DNA for the CDR3 is TGTGCCAGCAGGACAGGAGACGCGAACACCGGGGAGCTGTTTTTT. Its translation is CASRTGDANTGELFF.